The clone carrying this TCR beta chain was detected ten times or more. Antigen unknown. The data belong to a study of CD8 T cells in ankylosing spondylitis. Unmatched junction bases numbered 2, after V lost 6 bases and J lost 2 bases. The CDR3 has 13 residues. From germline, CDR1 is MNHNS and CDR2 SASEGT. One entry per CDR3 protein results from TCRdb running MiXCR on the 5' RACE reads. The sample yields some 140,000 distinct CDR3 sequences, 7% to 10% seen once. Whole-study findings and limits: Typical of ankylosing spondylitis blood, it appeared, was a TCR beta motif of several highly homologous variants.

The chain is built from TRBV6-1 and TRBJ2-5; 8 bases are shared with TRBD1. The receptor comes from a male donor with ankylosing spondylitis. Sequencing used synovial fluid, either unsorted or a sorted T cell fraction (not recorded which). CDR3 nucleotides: TGTGCCAGCAGCTGGGACAGGCAAGAGACCCAGTACTTC. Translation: CASSWDRQETQYF.